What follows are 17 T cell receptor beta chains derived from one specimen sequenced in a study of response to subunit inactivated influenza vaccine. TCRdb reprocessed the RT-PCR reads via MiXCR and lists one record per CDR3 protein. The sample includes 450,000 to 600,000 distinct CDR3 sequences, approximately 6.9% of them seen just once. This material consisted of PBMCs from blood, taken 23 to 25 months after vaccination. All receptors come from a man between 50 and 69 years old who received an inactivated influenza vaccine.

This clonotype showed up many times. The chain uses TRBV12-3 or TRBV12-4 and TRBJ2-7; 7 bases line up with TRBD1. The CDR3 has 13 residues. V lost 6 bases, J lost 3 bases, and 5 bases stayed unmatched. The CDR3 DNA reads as TGTGCCAGCAGCCCCGACAGGGTCTACGAGCAGTACTTC. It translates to CASSPDRVYEQYF.

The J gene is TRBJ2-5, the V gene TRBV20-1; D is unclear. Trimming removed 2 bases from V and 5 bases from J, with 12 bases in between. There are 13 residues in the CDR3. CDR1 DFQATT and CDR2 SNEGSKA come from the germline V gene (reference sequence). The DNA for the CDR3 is TGCAGTGCTAGAAATCTAGGTGGGGAGACCCAGTACTTC. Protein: CSARNLGGETQYF.

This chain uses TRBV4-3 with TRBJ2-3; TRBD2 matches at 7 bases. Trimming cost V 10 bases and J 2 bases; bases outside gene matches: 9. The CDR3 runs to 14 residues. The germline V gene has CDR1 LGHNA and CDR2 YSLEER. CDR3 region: CATSRGEATDTQYF. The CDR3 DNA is TGCGCCACCTCCCGGGGGGAAGCCACAGATACGCAGTATTTT.

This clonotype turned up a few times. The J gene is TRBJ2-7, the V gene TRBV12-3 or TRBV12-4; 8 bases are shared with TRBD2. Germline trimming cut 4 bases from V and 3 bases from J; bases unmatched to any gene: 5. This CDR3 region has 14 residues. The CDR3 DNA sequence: TGTGCCAGCAGTTCCTCGGGGGGGAACTACGAGCAGTACTTC. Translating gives CASSSSGGNYEQYF.

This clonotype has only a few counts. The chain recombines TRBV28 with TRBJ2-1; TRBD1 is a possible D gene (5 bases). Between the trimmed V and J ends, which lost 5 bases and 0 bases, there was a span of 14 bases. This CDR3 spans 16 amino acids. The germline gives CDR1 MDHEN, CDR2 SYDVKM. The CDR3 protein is CASSRWTPLSYNEQFF. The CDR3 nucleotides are TGTGCCAGCAGTAGGTGGACACCACTCTCCTACAATGAGCAGTTCTTC.

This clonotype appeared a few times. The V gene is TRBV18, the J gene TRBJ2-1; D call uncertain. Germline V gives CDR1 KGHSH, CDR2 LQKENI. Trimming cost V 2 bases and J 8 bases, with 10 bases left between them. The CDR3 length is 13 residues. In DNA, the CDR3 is TGTGCCAGCTCACCAGTCACTCCCTATGAGCAGTTCTTC. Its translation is CASSPVTPYEQFF.

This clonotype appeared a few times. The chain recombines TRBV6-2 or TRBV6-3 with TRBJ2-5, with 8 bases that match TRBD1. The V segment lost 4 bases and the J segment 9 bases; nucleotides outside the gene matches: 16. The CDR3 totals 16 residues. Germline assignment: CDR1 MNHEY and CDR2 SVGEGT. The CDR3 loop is CASSSGTGTRGPAQYF. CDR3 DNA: TGTGCCAGCAGTTCGGGGACAGGCACCCGGGGTCCTGCCCAGTACTTC.

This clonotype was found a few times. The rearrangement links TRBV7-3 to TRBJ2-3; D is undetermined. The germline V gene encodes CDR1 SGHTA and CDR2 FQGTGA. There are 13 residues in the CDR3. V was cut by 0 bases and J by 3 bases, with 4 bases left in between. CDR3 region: CASSLTQTDTQYF. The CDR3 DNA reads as TGTGCCAGCAGCTTAACGCAGACAGATACGCAGTATTTT.

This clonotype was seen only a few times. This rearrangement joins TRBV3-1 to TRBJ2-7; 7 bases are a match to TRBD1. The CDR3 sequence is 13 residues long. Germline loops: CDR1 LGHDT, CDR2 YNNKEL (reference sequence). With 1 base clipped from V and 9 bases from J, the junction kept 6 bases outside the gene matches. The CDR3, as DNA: TGTGCCAGCAGCCAAGGAGGAACAGGGGCGCAGTACTTC. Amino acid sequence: CASSQGGTGAQYF.

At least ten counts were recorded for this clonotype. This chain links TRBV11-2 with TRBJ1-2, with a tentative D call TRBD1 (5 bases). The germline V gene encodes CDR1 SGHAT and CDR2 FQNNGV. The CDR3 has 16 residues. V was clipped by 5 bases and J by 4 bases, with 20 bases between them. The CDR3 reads CASSPLIRGLTYGYTF. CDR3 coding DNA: TGTGCCAGCAGCCCACTCATTAGGGGACTCACCTATGGCTACACCTTC.

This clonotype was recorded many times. This CDR3 is CASGSGQDLNTEAFF. CDR3 nucleotide sequence: TGTGCTAGTGGTTCGGGACAGGATTTGAACACTGAAGCTTTCTTT. The chain is built from TRBV12-5 and TRBJ1-1, with TRBD1 identical over 8 bases. In germline, CDR1 is LGHNT, CDR2 FRNRAP. CDR3 length: 15 residues. V was clipped by 4 bases and J by 0 bases; unmatched bases: 4.

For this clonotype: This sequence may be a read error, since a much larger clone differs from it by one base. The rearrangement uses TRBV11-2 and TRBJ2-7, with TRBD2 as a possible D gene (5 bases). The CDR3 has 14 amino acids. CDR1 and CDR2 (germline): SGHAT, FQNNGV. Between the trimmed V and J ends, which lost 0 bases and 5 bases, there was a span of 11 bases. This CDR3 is CASSLDSGPHEQYF. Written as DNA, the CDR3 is TGTGCCAGCAGCTTAGACAGCGGTCCCCACGAGCAGTACTTC.

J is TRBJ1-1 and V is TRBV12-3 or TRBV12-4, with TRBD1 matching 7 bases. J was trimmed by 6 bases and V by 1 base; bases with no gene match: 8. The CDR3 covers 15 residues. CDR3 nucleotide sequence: TGTGCCAGCAGTTTAGGTATTCAGGGGGGCGCTGAAGCTTTCTTT. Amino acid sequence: CASSLGIQGGAEAFF.

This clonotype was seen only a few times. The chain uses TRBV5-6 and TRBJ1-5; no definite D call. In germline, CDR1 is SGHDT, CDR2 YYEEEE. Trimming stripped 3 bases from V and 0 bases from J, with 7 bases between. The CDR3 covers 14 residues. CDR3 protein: CASSSGVSNQPQHF. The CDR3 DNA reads TGTGCCAGCAGCTCCGGGGTTAGCAATCAGCCCCAGCATTTT.

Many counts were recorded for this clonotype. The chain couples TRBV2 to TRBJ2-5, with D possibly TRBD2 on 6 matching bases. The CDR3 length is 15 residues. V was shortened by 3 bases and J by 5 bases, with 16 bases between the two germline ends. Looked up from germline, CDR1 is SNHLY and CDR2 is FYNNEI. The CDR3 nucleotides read TGTGCCAGCAGTGATAGACTGGGAGGCGGGGAGACCCAGTACTTC. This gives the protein CASSDRLGGGETQYF.

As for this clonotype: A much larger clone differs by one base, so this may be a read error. The CDR3 protein is CASILAGTDEQFF. The CDR3 DNA sequence: TGTGCCAGCATCCTAGCAGGGACCGATGAGCAGTTCTTC. This chain links TRBV12-3 or TRBV12-4 with TRBJ2-1; either TRBD1 or TRBD2 may supply D (5 bases each). Deletions cut 7 bases from V and 8 bases from J, with 15 bases between. The CDR3 spans 13 residues.

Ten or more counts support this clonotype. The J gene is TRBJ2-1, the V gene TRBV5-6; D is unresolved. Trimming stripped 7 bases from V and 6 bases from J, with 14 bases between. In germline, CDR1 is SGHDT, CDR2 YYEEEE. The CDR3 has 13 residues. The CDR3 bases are TGTGCCAGCCGGGCAGAACTGGGCAATGAGCAGTTCTTC. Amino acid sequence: CASRAELGNEQFF.